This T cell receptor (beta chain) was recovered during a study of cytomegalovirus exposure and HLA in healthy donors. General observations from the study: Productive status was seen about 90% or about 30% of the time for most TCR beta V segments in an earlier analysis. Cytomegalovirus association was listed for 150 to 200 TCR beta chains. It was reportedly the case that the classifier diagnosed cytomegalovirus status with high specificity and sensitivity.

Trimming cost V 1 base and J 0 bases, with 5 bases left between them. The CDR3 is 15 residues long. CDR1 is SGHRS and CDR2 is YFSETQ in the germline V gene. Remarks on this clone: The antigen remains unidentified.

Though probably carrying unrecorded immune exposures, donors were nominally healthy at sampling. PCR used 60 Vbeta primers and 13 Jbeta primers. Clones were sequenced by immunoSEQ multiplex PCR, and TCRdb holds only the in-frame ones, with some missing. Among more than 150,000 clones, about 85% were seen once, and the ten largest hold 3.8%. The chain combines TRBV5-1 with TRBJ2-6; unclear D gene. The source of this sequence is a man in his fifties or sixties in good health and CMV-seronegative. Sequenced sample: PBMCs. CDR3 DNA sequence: TGCGCCAGCAGCTTGATTCTCTCTGGGGCCAACGTCCTGACTTTC. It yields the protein CASSLILSGANVLTF.